The entry below describes one T cell receptor beta chain. Its antigen is not known. In germline, CDR1 is DFQATT, CDR2 SNEGSKA (reference sequence). V gave up 5 bases and J gave up 1 base; unmatched junction bases: 10. This CDR3 has 15 residues. TCRdb analysed the reads with MiXCR anew, one entry per CDR3 protein. The data contain about 490,000 distinct CDR3 sequences, 11% of them singletons. The record originates from a study of T cell repertoires in cytomegalovirus infection. Overall study: Indications of both CMV infection and matching HLA type were provided by public TCR beta signatures.

Overall study findings and caveats: Based on cumulative public TCR beta family frequency, carriers of CMV plus the relevant HLA were identified.

The chain has TRBV20-1 and TRBJ2-5, with TRBD2 matching over 7 bases. This TCR derives from a human donor in good health (CMV status not recorded). Some clones in this sample may be carry-over from other donors' samples. Sample: PBMCs. The CDR3 bases are TGCAGTGCTGTTGAGTTGGGCGGGGGCCAAGAGACCCAGTACTTC. Amino acid sequence: CSAVELGGGQETQYF.